The present T cell receptor (beta chain) was sequenced within a study of blood T cells in healthy people across ages. Study results and caveats: TCR beta diversity tracked closely with naive T cell percentage. Comparison with aged donors showed that long-lived donors had more naive CD4+ cells and higher diversity. It was not possible, with unsorted PBMCs, to conclusively compare naive and antigen-experienced cells.

The second PCR ran roughly 6 to 11 cycles with a sample-barcoded 5' primer and J-beta primers. One entry per CDR3 protein results from TCRdb running MiXCR on the 5' RACE reads. This table has around 800,000 distinct CDR3 sequences, around half appearing once. Germline CDR1 is MDHEN and CDR2 is SYDVKM. The CDR3 runs to 13 residues. V lost 5 bases and J lost 3, with 11 bases in between. This clonotype was picked up a small number of times. The antigen remains undetermined. The specimen was blood. The sequence was obtained from a man older than 75 in good health. The gene calls are TRBV28 and TRBJ2-7; D is undetermined. The DNA of the CDR3 is TGTGCCAGCAGTACCCGACACCGCTACGAGCAGTACTTC. It is translated as CASSTRHRYEQYF.